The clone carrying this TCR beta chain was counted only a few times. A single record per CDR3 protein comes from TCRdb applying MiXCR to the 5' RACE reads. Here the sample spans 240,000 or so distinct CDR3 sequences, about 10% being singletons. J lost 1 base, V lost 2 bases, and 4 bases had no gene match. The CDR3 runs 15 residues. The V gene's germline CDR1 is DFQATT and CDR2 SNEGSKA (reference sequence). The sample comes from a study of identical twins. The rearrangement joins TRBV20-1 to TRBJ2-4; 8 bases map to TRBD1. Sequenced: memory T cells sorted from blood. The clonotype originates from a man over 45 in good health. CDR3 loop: CSARQGAGAKNIQYF. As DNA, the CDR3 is TGCAGTGCTAGACAGGGGGCTGGGGCCAAAAACATTCAGTACTTC.